These 32 T cell receptor beta chains originate from one sample sequenced in a study of identical twins. One entry per CDR3 protein results from TCRdb running MiXCR on the 5' RACE reads. Here the sample spans 450,000 or so distinct CDR3 sequences, 14% being singletons. This same sample was also taken into another study, of yellow fever vaccine responses in identical twins.

Sequencing was performed on CD4+ T cells sorted from blood. All receptors derive from a woman between 18 and 29 years old in good health.

Only a few counts were recorded for this clonotype. This chain links TRBV20-1 with TRBJ2-3, with D possibly matching TRBD2 (6 bases). There are 14 residues in the CDR3. CDR1 and CDR2 from the germline V gene are DFQATT and SNEGSKA (reference sequence). Trimming pared 5 bases from V and 1 base from J, leaving 13 bases between. CDR3 loop: CSAVGGLGTDTQYF. The CDR3 DNA is TGCAGTGCTGTGGGGGGTCTTGGCACAGATACGCAGTATTTT.

In its sample, this clonotype was seen a few times. The V gene is TRBV29-1, the J gene TRBJ1-1, with no clear D. This CDR3 is 13 amino acids long. Trimming took off 4 bases at V and 1 base at J, with 10 bases between the two ends. Germline V gene lookup returns CDR1 SQVTM and CDR2 ANQGSEA. The CDR3 loop reads CSVGRGANTEAFF. CDR3 bases: TGCAGCGTTGGCCGGGGTGCGAACACTGAAGCTTTCTTT.

Turning to this clonotype: One junction end disagrees with the germline gene, perhaps due to a read error. J is TRBJ2-1 and V is TRBV6-1, with 7 bases that match TRBD2. The CDR3 spans 14 residues. Germline CDR1 MNHNS, CDR2 SASEGT. CDR3 coding DNA: TGTGACAGCAGTGGGTTGACTAGCAGAAATGAGCAGTTCTTC. It codes for CDSSGLTSRNEQFF.

This clonotype was counted only a few times. The chain is built from TRBV4-2 and TRBJ2-7; 16 positions match TRBD2. Germline V gene lookup returns CDR1 LGHNA and CDR2 YNFKEQ. J was trimmed by 5 bases and V by 3 bases; bases with no gene match: 4. The CDR3 has 16 residues. The CDR3 here is CASSQGLAGGMDEQYF. Here the CDR3 DNA reads TGTGCCAGCAGCCAGGGACTAGCGGGGGGGATGGACGAGCAGTACTTC.

The V call is TRBV11-1, the J call TRBJ2-2; TRBD1 agrees at 9 bases. The V and J ends lost 3 bases and 3 bases, in that order; junction bases with no gene match: 5. This CDR3 contains 16 residues. Germline CDR1 and CDR2: SGHAT and FQDESV (reference sequence). CDR3: CASSFGTGSDTGELFF. The CDR3 DNA is TGTGCCAGCAGCTTCGGGACAGGGTCAGACACCGGGGAGCTGTTTTTT. Complete variable domain (other parts from reference TRBV11-1 and TRBJ2-2): EAEVAQSPRYKITEKSQAVAFWCDPISGHATLYWYRQILGQGPELLVQFQDESVVDDSQLPKDRFSAERLKGVDSTLKIQPAELGDSAMYLCASSFGTGSDTGELFFGEGSRLTVL.

This clonotype was picked up a small number of times. The chain is built from TRBV10-2 and TRBJ2-2; 8 nucleotides align to TRBD1. The germline V gene encodes CDR1 WSHSY and CDR2 SAAADI. The CDR3 is made up of 16 amino acids. The junction had 6 bases not matched to a gene; V was cut back by 6 bases and J by 0 bases. The CDR3 reads CASSTLQGANTGELFF. CDR3 in DNA: TGCGCCAGCAGCACTTTACAGGGGGCGAACACCGGGGAGCTGTTTTTT.

This chain links TRBV20-1 with TRBJ2-3; D may be TRBD1 (5 bases). Germline loops: CDR1 DFQATT, CDR2 SNEGSKA (reference sequence). With 5 bases removed from V and 0 bases from J, the gap between germline ends came to 12 bases. The CDR3 loop spans 14 amino acids. CDR3 sequence: CSAWWTPSTDTQYF. CDR3 bases: TGCAGTGCTTGGTGGACACCTAGCACAGATACGCAGTATTTT.

The sample holds a few counts of this clonotype. The rearrangement links TRBV27 to TRBJ2-1; TRBD2 might be the D (6 bases). Germline V gene lookup returns CDR1 MNHEY and CDR2 SMNVEV (reference sequence). The CDR3 totals 16 residues. The V end was cut by 3 bases, the J end by 8 bases, with 20 bases between. In DNA, the CDR3 is TGTGCCAGCAGTTTTTCCGGGACTCGCTCGGGGGATGAGCAGTTCTTC. Protein: CASSFSGTRSGDEQFF.

This clonotype occurred once. This chain joins TRBV3-1 and TRBJ2-1; D gene uncertain. CDR1 is LGHDT and CDR2 is YNNKEL in the germline V gene (reference sequence). Trimming stripped 6 bases from V and 2 bases from J, with 8 bases between. The CDR3 length is 13 residues. The CDR3 sequence is CASRLGTYNEQFF. The CDR3 DNA reads TGTGCCAGCAGGTTAGGAACCTACAATGAGCAGTTCTTC.

In its sample, this clonotype was seen a few times. V gene TRBV27 combines with J gene TRBJ1-5; no reliable D call. The germline V and J ends were trimmed by 5 bases and 2 bases, with 13 bases remaining between them. Germline V gene lookup returns CDR1 MNHEY and CDR2 SMNVEV (reference sequence). This CDR3 spans 15 amino acids. For the CDR3, the DNA is TGTGCCAGCAGTAGTACTTGGGTAGGCAATCAGCCCCAGCATTTT. Translating gives CASSSTWVGNQPQHF.

This clonotype appeared a few times. The V gene is TRBV20-1, the J gene TRBJ2-2, with 13 bases aligning to TRBD2. The ends lost 0 bases at V and 7 bases at J; junction bases unmatched: 11. CDR1 is DFQATT, CDR2 SNEGSKA, per germline (reference sequence). CDR3 length: 18 residues. CDR3 nucleotides: TGCAGTGCTAGAGATCCCGGACTAGCGGGAGTCTCTAGCGGGGAGCTGTTTTTT. Amino acids: CSARDPGLAGVSSGELFF.

This clonotype occurred a few times. The rearrangement uses TRBV18 and TRBJ2-6, with 8 bases fitting TRBD1. Per germline, CDR1 KGHSH and CDR2 LQKENI. The J segment lost 0 bases and the V segment lost 0 bases, leaving 4 bases of the junction unmatched. This CDR3 comprises 18 residues. DNA of the CDR3: TGTGCCAGCTCACCACCGACAGGGGACATCTCTGGGGCCAACGTCCTGACTTTC. It encodes CASSPPTGDISGANVLTF.

In its sample, this clonotype was seen a few times. The chain combines TRBV6-5 with TRBJ1-1, with 7 bases lining up with TRBD1. The germline V gene has CDR1 MNHEY and CDR2 SVGAGI. The CDR3 totals 15 residues. With V trimmed by 4 bases and J by 2 bases, 7 bases remained unmatched. The CDR3: CASSSTQGINTEAFF. DNA for the CDR3: TGTGCCAGCAGTTCAACACAGGGGATAAACACTGAAGCTTTCTTT.

In this sample, this clonotype turned up a few times. This chain connects TRBV7-8 to TRBJ2-3; maybe TRBD1 (5 bases). CDR3 length equals 18 residues. V lost 2 bases, J lost 1 base, and 19 bases lay in between. Germline CDR1 is SGHVS and CDR2 is FQNEAQ. CDR3 nucleotides: TGTGCCAGCAGCTTATCGAGGACACCAATCTCTCGCACAGATACGCAGTATTTT. The encoded protein is CASSLSRTPISRTDTQYF.

The chain carries TRBV27 and TRBJ2-2; no clear D. The CDR3 covers 14 residues. Germline CDR1 is MNHEY and CDR2 is SMNVEV (reference sequence). V gave up 5 bases and J gave up 5 bases, with 12 bases separating them. This chain's CDR3 is CASSPPGLTGELFF. The CDR3 nucleotides read TGTGCCAGCAGTCCCCCTGGGTTGACCGGGGAGCTGTTTTTT.

V usage is TRBV29-1 and J usage is TRBJ1-4; tentative D call: TRBD1 (5 bases). Trimming pared 4 bases from V and 6 bases from J, leaving 12 bases between. The V gene's germline CDR1 is SQVTM and CDR2 ANQGSEA. There are 13 residues in the CDR3. The CDR3 nucleotides are TGCAGCGTTGTGCGGGGACCAGATGAAAAACTGTTTTTT. The encoded protein is CSVVRGPDEKLFF.

This clonotype was observed a handful of times. The rearrangement joins TRBV6-2 or TRBV6-3 to TRBJ2-2; no clear D gene. The V end was cut by 4 bases, the J end by 6 bases, with 12 bases between. The CDR3 is 14 residues long. Germline CDR1 reads MNHEY; CDR2 reads SVGEGT. CDR3 amino acids: CASSFVLLSGELFF. The CDR3 DNA reads TGTGCCAGCAGTTTTGTACTACTCTCCGGGGAGCTGTTTTTT.

The J gene is TRBJ2-7, the V gene TRBV7-2, with 8 bases fitting TRBD2. The CDR3 covers 13 residues. Germline V gene data show CDR1 as SGHTA and CDR2 as FQGNSA. V dropped 8 bases and J dropped 2; count of bases not matched to a gene: 5. The CDR3 DNA is TGTGCCAGCGGGAGCGGGGGACCCTACGAGCAGTACTTC. It yields the protein CASGSGGPYEQYF.

CDR3 amino acids: CASTRRNEQFF. CDR3 DNA sequence: TGTGCCAGCACCCGCCGGAATGAGCAGTTCTTC. The V call is TRBV6-5, the J call TRBJ2-1; D is ambiguous. There are 11 residues in the CDR3. V was cut by 7 bases and J by 7 bases, with 8 bases left in between. CDR1 MNHEY and CDR2 SVGAGI come from the germline V gene.

This chain uses TRBV5-1 with TRBJ2-5, with 9 bases identical to TRBD2. V shed 4 bases, J shed 4 bases, and the junction held 11 bases outside the gene matches. Germline V CDR1 and CDR2: SGHRS, YFSETQ. The length of the CDR3 is 16 residues. CDR3 region: CASSPGLAGVRETQYF. In nucleotides, the CDR3 is TGCGCCAGCAGCCCTGGTTTAGCGGGAGTTAGAGAGACCCAGTACTTC.

This chain connects TRBV7-4 to TRBJ2-5; D unresolved. Looked up from germline, CDR1 is SGHVT and CDR2 is SQSDAQ. The CDR3 consists of 14 residues. V was cut by 7 bases and J by 3 bases, with 15 bases left in between. CDR3 loop: CASNKRWGKETQYF. The CDR3 region has the DNA TGTGCCAGCAACAAACGGTGGGGTAAAGAGACCCAGTACTTC.

The chain couples TRBV15 to TRBJ2-7; TRBD2 matches at 11 bases. Per germline, CDR1 LNHNV and CDR2 YYDKDF (reference sequence). This CDR3 spans 15 amino acids. Trimming took 0 bases from V and 3 from J; bases not matched to a gene: 1. For the CDR3, the DNA is TGTGCCACCAGCAGAGATCTAGCGGGAGGCTACGAGCAGTACTTC. Protein sequence: CATSRDLAGGYEQYF.

This clonotype was counted at least ten times. The chain uses TRBV7-9 and TRBJ2-2; possibly TRBD1 for D (5 bases). This CDR3 has 15 amino acids. With 5 bases removed from V and 3 bases from J, the gap between germline ends came to 13 bases. CDR1 SEHNR and CDR2 FQNEAQ come from the germline V gene (reference sequence). The CDR3 region has the DNA TGTGCCAGCAGCCCCTCGAGACAGTACACCGGGGAGCTGTTTTTT. The encoded protein is CASSPSRQYTGELFF.

The gene calls are TRBV11-2 and TRBJ2-4; tentative D call: TRBD2 (5 bases). The V gene lost 0 bases and the J gene lost 8 bases, with 17 bases spanning the gap. The CDR3 is 16 amino acids. CDR1 SGHAT and CDR2 FQNNGV come from the germline V gene. The CDR3 DNA sequence: TGTGCCAGCAGCTTAGACCGGACTCTCTTTGGGGACATTCAGTACTTC. Translation: CASSLDRTLFGDIQYF.

This clonotype was counted only a few times. Here the CDR3 reads CASSKRGGLSYNEQFF. Written as DNA, the CDR3 is TGTGCCAGCAGCAAAAGGGGGGGACTATCCTACAATGAGCAGTTCTTC. This sequence joins TRBV7-8 and TRBJ2-1; a possible D gene is TRBD2 (7 bases). The CDR3 length is 16 residues. Trimming left V 5 bases short and J 1 base short, with 15 bases between. From germline, CDR1 is SGHVS and CDR2 FQNEAQ. The variable domain in full, with the rest retrieved from reference TRBV7-8 and TRBJ2-1, is GAGVSQSPRYKVAKRGQDVALRCDPISGHVSLFWYQQALGQGPEFLTYFQNEAQLDKSGLPSDRFFAERPEGSVSTLKIQRTQQEDSAVYLCASSKRGGLSYNEQFFGPGTRLTVL.

This clonotype was recorded a few times. CDR3: CASSPPSSEQYF. The CDR3 DNA reads as TGCGCCAGCAGCCCCCCAAGTAGCGAGCAGTACTTC. The J gene is TRBJ2-7, the V gene TRBV5-1, with D uncertain. This CDR3 region has 12 residues. The V and J ends lost 4 bases and 6 bases respectively, with 11 bases between them. CDR1 is SGHRS and CDR2 is YFSETQ in the germline V gene.

J is TRBJ1-5 and V is TRBV12-3 or TRBV12-4, with TRBD1 as a possible D gene (6 bases). V lost 2 bases, J lost 3 bases, and 11 bases lay in between. The CDR3 covers 15 residues. The CDR3 DNA is TGTGCCAGCAGTTTATCGGGGGCAAACAATCAGCCCCAGCATTTT. Amino acids: CASSLSGANNQPQHF.

The chain employs TRBV18 and TRBJ2-1; no clear D gene. V lost 2 bases to trimming and J lost 0 bases, with 8 bases between them. The CDR3 contains 15 residues. Per germline, CDR1 KGHSH and CDR2 LQKENI. CDR3 nucleotides: TGTGCCAGCTCACCAGCCCCAAGCTCCTACAATGAGCAGTTCTTC. Translated: CASSPAPSSYNEQFF. Filled out from reference TRBV18 and TRBJ2-1, the complete variable domain reads NAGVMQNPRHLVRRRGQEARLRCSPMKGHSHVYWYRQLPEEGLKFMVYLQKENIIDESGMPKERFSAEFPKEGPSILRIQQVVRGDSAAYFCASSPAPSSYNEQFFGPGTRLTVL.

The V call is TRBV4-2, the J call TRBJ2-5; 11 positions agree with TRBD2. The germline gives CDR1 LGHNA, CDR2 YNFKEQ. V was clipped by 0 bases and J by 0 bases; unmatched bases: 9. The CDR3 totals 19 residues. This CDR3 is CASSQEGGGLAGYQETQYF. CDR3 sequence (DNA): TGTGCCAGCAGCCAAGAAGGGGGAGGACTAGCGGGTTACCAAGAGACCCAGTACTTC.

This clonotype was observed a few times. V is TRBV6-1 and J is TRBJ2-7; TRBD1 or TRBD2 may be the D gene (5 bases each). Trimming took 6 bases from V and 2 from J, leaving 17 bases between them. The germline V gene has CDR1 MNHNS and CDR2 SASEGT. CDR3 length: 15 residues. CDR3 amino acids: CASRRSGDVAYEQYF. The CDR3 nucleotides are TGTGCCAGCAGGAGGTCCGGGGACGTCGCCTACGAGCAGTACTTC.

The rearrangement joins TRBV20-1 to TRBJ2-4, with D hard to call. The V gene's germline CDR1 is DFQATT and CDR2 SNEGSKA (reference sequence). Trimming pared 6 bases from V and 0 bases from J, leaving 12 bases between. This CDR3 region has 14 residues. DNA for the CDR3: TGCAGTGCCCCGCGGACCTTAGCCAAAAACATTCAGTACTTC. Translated: CSAPRTLAKNIQYF.

The CDR3 nucleotides are TGCAGCGTTGAAGACAGGGACTATGGCTACACCTTC. Protein product: CSVEDRDYGYTF. This chain uses TRBV29-1 with TRBJ1-2; maybe TRBD1 (5 bases). The germline V gene has CDR1 SQVTM and CDR2 ANQGSEA. Trimming cost V 0 bases and J 3 bases, with 5 bases left between them. The CDR3 is made up of 12 amino acids.